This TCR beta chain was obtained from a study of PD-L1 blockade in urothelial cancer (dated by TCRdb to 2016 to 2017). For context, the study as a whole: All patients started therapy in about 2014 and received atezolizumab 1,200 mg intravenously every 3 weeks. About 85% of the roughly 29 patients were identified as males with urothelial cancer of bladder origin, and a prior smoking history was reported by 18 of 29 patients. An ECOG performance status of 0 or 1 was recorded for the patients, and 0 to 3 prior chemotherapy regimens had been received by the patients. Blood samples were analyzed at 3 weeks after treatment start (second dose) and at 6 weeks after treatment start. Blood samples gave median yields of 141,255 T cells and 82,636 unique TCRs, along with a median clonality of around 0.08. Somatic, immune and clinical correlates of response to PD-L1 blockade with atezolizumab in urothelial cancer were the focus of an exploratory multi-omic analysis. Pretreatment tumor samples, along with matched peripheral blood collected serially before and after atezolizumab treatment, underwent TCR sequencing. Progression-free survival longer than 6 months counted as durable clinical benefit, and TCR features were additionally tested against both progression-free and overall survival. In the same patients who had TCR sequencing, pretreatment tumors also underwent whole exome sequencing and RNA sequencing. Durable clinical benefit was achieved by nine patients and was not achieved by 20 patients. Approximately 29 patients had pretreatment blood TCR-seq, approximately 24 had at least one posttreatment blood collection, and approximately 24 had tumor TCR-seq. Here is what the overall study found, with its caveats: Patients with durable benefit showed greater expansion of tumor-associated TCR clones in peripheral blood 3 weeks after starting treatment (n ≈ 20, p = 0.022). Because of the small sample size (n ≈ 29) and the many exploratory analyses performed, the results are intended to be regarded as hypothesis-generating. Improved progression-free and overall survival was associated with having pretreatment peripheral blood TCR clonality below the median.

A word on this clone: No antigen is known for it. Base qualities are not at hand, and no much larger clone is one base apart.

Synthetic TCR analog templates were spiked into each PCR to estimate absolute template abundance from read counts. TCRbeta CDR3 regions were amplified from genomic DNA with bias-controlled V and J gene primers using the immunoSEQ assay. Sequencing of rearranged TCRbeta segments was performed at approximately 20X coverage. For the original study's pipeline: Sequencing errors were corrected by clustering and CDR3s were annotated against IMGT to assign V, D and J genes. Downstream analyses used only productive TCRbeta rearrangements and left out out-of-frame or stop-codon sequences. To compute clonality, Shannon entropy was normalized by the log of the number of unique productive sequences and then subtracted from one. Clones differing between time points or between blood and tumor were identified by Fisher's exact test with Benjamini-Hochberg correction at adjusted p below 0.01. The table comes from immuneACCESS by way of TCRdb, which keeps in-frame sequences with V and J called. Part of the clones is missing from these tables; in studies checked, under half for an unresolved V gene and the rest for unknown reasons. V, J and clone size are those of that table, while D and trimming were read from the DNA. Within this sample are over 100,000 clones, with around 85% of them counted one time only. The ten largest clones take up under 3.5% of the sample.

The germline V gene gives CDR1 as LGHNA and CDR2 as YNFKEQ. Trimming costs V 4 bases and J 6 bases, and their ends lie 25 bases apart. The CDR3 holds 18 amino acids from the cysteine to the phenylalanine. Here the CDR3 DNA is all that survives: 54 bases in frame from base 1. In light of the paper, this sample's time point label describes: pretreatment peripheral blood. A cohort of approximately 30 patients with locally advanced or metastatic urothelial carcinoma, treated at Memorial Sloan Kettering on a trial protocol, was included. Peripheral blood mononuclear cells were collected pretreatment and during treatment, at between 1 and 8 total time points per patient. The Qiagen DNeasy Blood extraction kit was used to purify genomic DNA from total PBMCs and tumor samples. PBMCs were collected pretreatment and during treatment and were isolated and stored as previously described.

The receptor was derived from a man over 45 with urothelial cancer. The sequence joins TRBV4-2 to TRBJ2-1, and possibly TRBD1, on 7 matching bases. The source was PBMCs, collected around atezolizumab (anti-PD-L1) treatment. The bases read TGTGCCAGCAGCCCGCTGGGGTCTGGACAGGCGGGACTCAATGAGCAGTTCTTC. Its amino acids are CASSPLGSGQAGLNEQFF.